The rows below give T cell receptor beta chains drawn from one sample of a study of blood T cell repertoires in COVID-19. Profiled with immunoSEQ multiplex PCR; TCRdb holds only in-frame clones, not every one. The sample lists over 250,000 clones, 80% to 90% occurring once. Specimen: peripheral blood. These receptors came from a woman aged 70-85 years with acute or convalescent COVID-19. CDR3s include the opening cysteine and the closing phenylalanine or tryptophan. The D gene is left open where the match is weak. Clone size appears in some rows only: once, few, many, or a class for an expanded clone.

D	size	V	J	CDR3	DNA
.	few	TRBV5-6	TRBJ1-2	CASSPDGSGAEYGYTF	TGTGCCAGCAGCCCGGACGGCAGCGGGGCAGAGTATGGCTACACCTTC
TRBD1	.	TRBV9	TRBJ1-6	CASSVGDRWSPLHF	TGTGCCAGCAGCGTAGGGGACAGGTGGTCACCCCTCCACTTT
.	.	TRBV3-1/TRBV3-2	TRBJ1-4	CASSPQEANEKLFF	TGTGCCAGCAGCCCCCAGGAGGCTAATGAAAAACTGTTTTTT
.	.	TRBV7-8	TRBJ2-3	CASSLEEGDTQYF	TGTGCCAGCAGCTTAGAAGAGGGAGATACGCAGTATTTT
TRBD2	.	TRBV5-1	TRBJ2-2	CASSFLPLTTSGGPPGELFF	TGCGCCAGCAGCTTCTTGCCCTTAACCACTAGCGGGGGCCCCCCCGGGGAGCTGTTTTTT
.	.	TRBV5-4	TRBJ2-2	CASSGRVRDTGELFF	TGTGCCAGCAGCGGTAGGGTGCGGGACACCGGGGAGCTGTTTTTT
TRBD1	.	TRBV11-3	TRBJ1-1	CASSATGLWTEAFF	TGTGCCAGCAGCGCGACAGGGTTGTGGACTGAAGCTTTCTTT
TRBD1	.	TRBV15	TRBJ2-7	CATSRVRTGGFYEQYF	TGTGCCACCAGCAGAGTTCGGACAGGGGGCTTCTACGAGCAGTACTTC
TRBD2	few	TRBV5-1	TRBJ2-1	CASGLGPRREQFF	TGCGCCAGCGGACTAGGACCCCGGCGGGAGCAGTTCTTC
.	.	TRBV5-1	TRBJ2-5	CASSLLRMETQYF	TGCGCCAGCAGCTTGCTGAGGATGGAGACCCAGTACTTC
.	few	TRBV7-9	TRBJ1-6	CASSHEGSPLHF	TGTGCCAGCAGCCATGAGGGATCACCCCTCCACTTT
.	.	TRBV10-1	TRBJ1-1	CASSDQVGGGTEAFF	TGCGCCAGCAGTGATCAGGTGGGGGGAGGCACTGAAGCTTTCTTT
TRBD1	.	TRBV2	TRBJ2-3	CASSGEGAATDTQYF	TGTGCCAGCAGCGGCGAGGGGGCTGCAACAGATACGCAGTATTTT
.	once	TRBV3-1/TRBV3-2	TRBJ2-4	CASSQRQVAKNIQYF	TGTGCCAGCAGCCAAAGGCAGGTAGCCAAAAACATTCAGTACTTC
.	.	TRBV7-2	TRBJ2-7	CASSFETRSYEQYF	TGTGCCAGCAGCTTTGAGACTCGCTCCTACGAGCAGTACTTC
TRBD1	.	TRBV27	TRBJ2-5	CASRIYAQGQETQYF	TGTGCCAGCAGGATTTATGCACAGGGGCAAGAGACCCAGTACTTC
.	once	TRBV7-2	TRBJ2-2	CASSFRLGGTGELFF	TGTGCCAGCAGCTTCCGCCTTGGCGGCACCGGGGAGCTGTTTTTT
.	once	TRBV6-5	TRBJ1-3	CASSYSGRDNTIYF	TGTGCCAGCAGTTACTCAGGGCGGGATAACACCATATATTTT
.	.	TRBV2	TRBJ2-7	CASSDGRAQKTGEQYF	TGTGCCAGCAGTGACGGTAGGGCCCAAAAAACAGGCGAGCAGTACTTC
TRBD1	few	TRBV27	TRBJ1-1	CASTRAGGTEAFF	TGTGCCAGCACTAGGGCAGGGGGCACTGAAGCTTTCTTT
.	once	TRBV3-1/TRBV3-2	TRBJ2-5	CASSSQGGEGTQYF	TGTGCCAGCAGCTCACAGGGTGGCGAGGGGACCCAGTACTTC
.	.	TRBV7-3	TRBJ1-1	CASSIQGQNTEAFF	TGTGCCAGCAGCATACAGGGCCAGAACACTGAAGCTTTCTTT
TRBD1	.	TRBV15	TRBJ1-2	CATSSNRGRVYGYTF	TGTGCCACCAGCAGTAACAGGGGAAGGGTCTATGGCTACACCTTC
.	.	TRBV11-3	TRBJ2-3	CASSLGGARDTQYF	TGTGCCAGCAGCTTAGGAGGAGCGCGAGATACGCAGTATTTT
TRBD1	once	TRBV19	TRBJ1-2	CATLAPTGGRGYGYTF	TGTGCCACCCTAGCCCCTACAGGGGGTAGAGGCTATGGCTACACCTTC
.	.	TRBV23-1	TRBJ2-7	CASPRSSYEQYF	TGCGCCAGCCCCCGGAGCTCCTACGAGCAGTACTTC
.	.	TRBV29-1	TRBJ1-1	CSGQRQGLTTEAFF	TGCAGCGGCCAAAGGCAGGGGCTGACCACTGAAGCTTTCTTT
.	.	TRBV4-1	TRBJ2-3	CASSQGRTVGTDTQYF	TGCGCCAGCAGCCAAGGACGGACAGTTGGCACAGATACGCAGTATTTT
.	.	TRBV4-1	TRBJ1-5	CASSQALGGNQPQHF	TGCGCCAGCAGCCAAGCGCTGGGCGGCAATCAGCCCCAGCATTTT
.	.	TRBV6-5	TRBJ1-5	CASKQGYNQPQHF	TGTGCCAGCAAGCAGGGATACAATCAGCCCCAGCATTTT
.	.	TRBV6-5	TRBJ1-4	CASARATNEKLFF	TGTGCCAGCGCGAGGGCTACAAATGAAAAACTGTTTTTT
TRBD1	.	TRBV20-1	TRBJ1-5	CSASNLQGAGWDQPQHF	TGCAGTGCTAGTAATTTACAGGGGGCGGGCTGGGATCAGCCCCAGCATTTT
.	.	TRBV4-1	TRBJ2-2	CASSQVGAGAVNTGELFF	TGCGCCAGCAGCCAAGTGGGGGCGGGGGCGGTAAACACCGGGGAGCTGTTTTTT
TRBD1	.	TRBV6-6	TRBJ1-2	CASSAGTGSYGYTF	TGTGCCAGCAGTGCCGGGACAGGGTCCTATGGCTACACCTTC
.	.	TRBV3-1/TRBV3-2	TRBJ2-1	CASSRMSRNEQFF	TGTGCCAGCAGCCGAATGAGCAGGAATGAGCAGTTCTTC
.	.	TRBV2	TRBJ1-1	CASKPQGDTEAFF	TGTGCCAGCAAGCCACAGGGTGACACTGAAGCTTTCTTT
.	.	TRBV27	TRBJ1-5	CASSFWGGQPQHF	TGTGCCAGCAGTTTCTGGGGGGGTCAGCCCCAGCATTTT
TRBD1	.	TRBV18	TRBJ1-5	CASSRSTGTVNQPQHF	TGTGCCAGCTCACGATCGACCGGGACAGTCAATCAGCCCCAGCATTTT
TRBD1	.	TRBV15	TRBJ2-1	CATSTNRDRGPFF	TGTGCCACCAGCACCAACCGAGACAGGGGACCGTTCTTC
.	.	TRBV6-5	TRBJ1-1	CASSYRLGTEAFF	TGTGCCAGCAGTTACCGACTAGGCACTGAAGCTTTCTTT
.	few	TRBV11-2	TRBJ1-1	CASSLVQGNTEAFF	TGTGCCAGCAGCTTAGTCCAGGGGAACACTGAAGCTTTCTTT
.	.	TRBV19	TRBJ2-7	CASTPGGPEQYF	TGTGCCAGTACCCCAGGCGGGCCCGAGCAGTACTTC
TRBD1	.	TRBV5-1	TRBJ1-4	CASSYGQGREKLFF	TGCGCCAGCAGCTATGGACAGGGGAGAGAAAAACTGTTTTTT
.	.	TRBV7-9	TRBJ2-5	CASTLTGQETQYF	TGTGCCAGCACCCTGACAGGACAAGAGACCCAGTACTTC
.	.	TRBV6-1	TRBJ1-1	CASSEARTAEAFF	TGTGCCAGCAGTGAAGCGCGAACCGCTGAAGCTTTCTTT
TRBD1	.	TRBV2	TRBJ1-4	CAIRRDRANEKLFF	TGTGCCATTAGGAGAGACAGGGCTAATGAAAAACTGTTTTTT
.	.	TRBV9	TRBJ2-6	CASSGGLTGANVLTF	TGTGCCAGCAGCGGGGGACTTACTGGGGCCAACGTCCTGACTTTC
TRBD2	.	TRBV6-5	TRBJ2-5	CASSGSAGGGETQYF	TGTGCCAGCAGCGGTTCCGCGGGGGGAGGGGAGACCCAGTACTTC
TRBD2	.	TRBV24-1	TRBJ2-5	CATSDPGGPQETQYF	TGTGCCACCAGTGATCCGGGAGGCCCCCAAGAGACCCAGTACTTC
TRBD2	.	TRBV9	TRBJ2-1	CASSVRLAGNEQFF	TGTGCCAGCAGCGTCAGACTAGCGGGGAATGAGCAGTTCTTC
.	once	TRBV11-2	TRBJ1-6	CASSPLAGVNSPLHF	TGTGCCAGCAGCCCCCTGGCAGGGGTAAATTCACCCCTCCACTTT
.	.	TRBV30	TRBJ1-5	CAWATFGRGQPQHF	TGTGCCTGGGCCACGTTCGGTCGGGGTCAGCCCCAGCATTTT
TRBD2	.	TRBV5-1	TRBJ2-3	CASTSGGLFTDTQYF	TGCGCCAGCACCTCGGGGGGTCTATTCACAGATACGCAGTATTTT
.	once	TRBV9	TRBJ1-3	CASSVSQGYTIYF	TGTGCCAGCAGCGTCTCACAGGGATACACCATATATTTT
.	.	TRBV19	TRBJ1-3	CASSTDSGNTIYF	TGTGCCAGTTCGACAGACTCTGGAAACACCATATATTTT
.	.	TRBV7-3	TRBJ2-1	CASSSHPRGYNEQFF	TGTGCCAGCAGCTCACATCCTCGAGGGTACAATGAGCAGTTCTTC
.	.	TRBV5-1	TRBJ2-7	CASSLQGAREEQYF	TGCGCCAGCAGCTTGCAGGGGGCGCGGGAGGAGCAGTACTTC
.	.	TRBV18	TRBJ1-3	CASSSDRRGNTIYF	TGTGCCAGCTCATCAGACAGGCGAGGAAACACCATATATTTT
TRBD1	.	TRBV7-8	TRBJ2-5	CASSMDRIGAQETQYF	TGTGCCAGCAGCATGGACAGGATAGGGGCCCAAGAGACCCAGTACTTC